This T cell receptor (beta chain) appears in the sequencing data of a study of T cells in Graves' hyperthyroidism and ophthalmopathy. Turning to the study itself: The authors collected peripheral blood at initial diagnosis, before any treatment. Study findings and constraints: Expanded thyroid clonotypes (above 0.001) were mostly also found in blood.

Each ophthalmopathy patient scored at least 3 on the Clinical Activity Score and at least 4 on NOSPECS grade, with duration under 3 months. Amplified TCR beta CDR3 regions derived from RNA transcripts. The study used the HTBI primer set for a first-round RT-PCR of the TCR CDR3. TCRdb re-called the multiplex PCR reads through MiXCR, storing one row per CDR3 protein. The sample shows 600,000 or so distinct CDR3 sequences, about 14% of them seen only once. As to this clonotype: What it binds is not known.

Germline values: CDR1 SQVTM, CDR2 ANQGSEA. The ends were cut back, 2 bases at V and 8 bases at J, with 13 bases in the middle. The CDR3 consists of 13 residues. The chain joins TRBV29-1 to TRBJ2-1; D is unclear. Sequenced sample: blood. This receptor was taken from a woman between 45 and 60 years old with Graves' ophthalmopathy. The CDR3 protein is CSVERVGFDEQFF. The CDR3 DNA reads TGCAGCGTTGAAAGAGTAGGGTTTGATGAGCAGTTCTTC.